The clone carrying this T cell receptor (beta chain) was seen a handful of times. This sample was included in a study of cytomegalovirus exposure and HLA in healthy donors. About the research overall: Early released data comprised 80 million to 100 million unique TCRs from HLA-typed donors.

It was with 60 Vbeta and 13 Jbeta primers that the PCR ran. Method: immunoSEQ multiplex PCR; TCRdb's copy keeps in-frame clones and lacks some. This repertoire shows around 180,000 clones, roughly 80% found once; its top ten account for about 2.4%. CDR3 length: 15 amino acids. Trimming at V came to 4 bases and at J to 8 bases, leaving 9 bases not matched to a gene. The germline gives CDR1 KGHSH, CDR2 LQKENI. What was sequenced was PBMCs. The TCR sequence derives from a male donor in good health and CMV-seronegative. The chain couples TRBV18 to TRBJ2-1, with 9 bases identical to TRBD1. This CDR3 is CASSLGQGTGDEQFF. The CDR3 nucleotides are TGTGCCAGCTCACTCGGACAGGGGACAGGAGATGAGCAGTTCTTC.